Listed here are 16 T cell receptor beta chains from one sample, sequenced in a study of blood T cell repertoires in COVID-19. The protocol was immunoSEQ multiplex PCR, while the TCRdb copy is restricted to in-frame clones and leaves out a portion. The sample carries 50,000 or so clones, 70% to 90% recorded once. The sample taken for sequencing was peripheral blood. The receptors originated from a man older than 75 with acute or convalescent COVID-19.

As concerns this clone: An end of the junction does not agree with germline; a read error may underlie this. This sequence joins TRBV11-2 and TRBJ2-7; D call uncertain. The germline V gene encodes CDR1 SGHAT and CDR2 FQNNGV. This CDR3 is 15 amino acids long. The CDR3 loop reads CASSQTHGSSYGQYF. The CDR3 DNA reads TGTGCCAGCAGCCAAACCCACGGGTCCTCCTACGGGCAGTACTTC.

In its sample, this clone was seen a few times. The chain combines TRBV7-8 with TRBJ1-3; no definite D call. Germline-derived CDR1 and CDR2 are SGHVS and FQNEAQ. Trimming took 3 bases from V and 0 from J, leaving 9 bases between them. The CDR3 has 15 residues. In DNA form, the CDR3 reads TGTGCCAGCAGCTTTGGGGAGATCTCTGGAAACACCATATATTTT. Protein: CASSFGEISGNTIYF.

The gene calls are TRBV2 and TRBJ1-2; 9 bases align to TRBD1. The CDR3 length is 13 residues. Germline values: CDR1 SNHLY, CDR2 FYNNEI. Trimming removed 11 bases from V and 5 bases from J; junction bases left unmatched: 9. As DNA, the CDR3 is TGTGCCGGAACACAGGGGGCCAGATATGGCTACACCTTC. Translation gives CAGTQGARYGYTF.

The J gene is TRBJ2-1, the V gene TRBV19, with unresolved D. With 6 bases removed from V and 3 bases from J, the gap between germline ends came to 3 bases. The CDR3 sequence is 11 residues long. Germline CDR1 and CDR2: LNHDA and SQIVND (reference sequence). For the CDR3, the DNA is TGTGCCAGTAGCTTCTACAATGAGCAGTTCTTC. It translates to CASSFYNEQFF.

The CDR3 is CASSQSPGAGDAYEQYF. The CDR3 coding sequence is TGTGCCAGCTCACAAAGCCCAGGAGCGGGGGATGCCTACGAGCAGTACTTC. The chain links TRBV18 to TRBJ2-7; 8 bases agree with TRBD2. Germline V CDR1 and CDR2: KGHSH, LQKENI. The CDR3 totals 17 residues. V was pared by 4 bases and J by 2 bases, with 13 bases of the junction left unmatched. Together with reference TRBV18 and TRBJ2-7, the CDR3 gives the full variable domain: NAGVMQNPRHLVRRRGQEARLRCSPMKGHSHVYWYRQLPEEGLKFMVYLQKENIIDESGMPKERFSAEFPKEGPSILRIQQVVRGDSAAYFCASSQSPGAGDAYEQYFGPGTRLTVT.

The rearrangement links TRBV24-1 to TRBJ2-5; TRBD2 aligns across 12 bases. After removal of 4 bases from V and 5 bases from J, the junction contained 7 bases not matched to a gene. Germline CDR1 KGHDR, CDR2 SFDVKD. The CDR3 runs 16 residues. CDR3 protein: CATSDPSGGGSETQYF. The CDR3 region has the DNA TGTGCCACCAGTGACCCTAGCGGGGGGGGCTCTGAGACCCAGTACTTC.

V gene TRBV7-8 combines with J gene TRBJ2-5; TRBD2 matches at 8 bases. Germline-derived CDR1 and CDR2 are SGHVS and FQNEAQ. J gave up 7 bases and V 5 bases, and 18 bases lay outside the gene matches. The length of the CDR3 is 17 residues. CDR3 sequence: CASSPSGTSSFPGTQYF. For the CDR3, the DNA is TGTGCCAGCAGCCCATCCGGGACTAGTAGCTTCCCCGGGACCCAGTACTTC.

The chain links TRBV5-8 to TRBJ1-4; 8 bases agree with TRBD1. There are 14 residues in the CDR3. The V segment lost 2 bases and the J segment 5 bases; nucleotides outside the gene matches: 2. The germline gives CDR1 SGHTS, CDR2 YDEGEE. This CDR3 reads CASSLGDRNEKLFF. DNA for the CDR3: TGTGCCAGCAGCTTAGGGGACAGGAATGAAAAACTGTTTTTT.

This CDR3 reads CASAGDLNTGELFF. The CDR3 DNA is TGTGCCAGCGCGGGGGACCTGAACACCGGGGAGCTGTTTTTT. The rearrangement uses TRBV28 and TRBJ2-2, with 7 bases matching TRBD2. This CDR3 spans 14 amino acids. Looked up from germline, CDR1 is MDHEN and CDR2 is SYDVKM. Trimming cost V 8 bases and J 1 base; bases outside gene matches: 4.

This rearrangement joins TRBV25-1 to TRBJ2-1; TRBD1 aligns across 9 bases. There are 14 residues in the CDR3. V shed 5 bases and J 7 bases; nucleotides not matched to a gene: 6. Germline CDR1 MGHDK, CDR2 SYGVNS. The CDR3 DNA is TGTGCCAGCAGTCATATGGGACAGGGAAATGAGCAGTTCTTC. As protein: CASSHMGQGNEQFF.

The chain carries TRBV5-6 and TRBJ1-2, with TRBD1 identical over 7 bases. The CDR3 loop spans 13 amino acids. Per the germline V gene, CDR1 is SGHDT and CDR2 is YYEEEE. After removal of 4 bases from V and 5 bases from J, the junction contained 5 bases not matched to a gene. CDR3 amino acids: CASSPGQPYGYTF. The CDR3, as DNA: TGTGCCAGCAGCCCGGGACAGCCTTATGGCTACACCTTC.

The chain is built from TRBV9 and TRBJ1-6, with D unclear. The V gene lost 0 bases and the J gene lost 5 bases, with 9 bases spanning the gap. Looked up from germline, CDR1 is SGDLS and CDR2 is YYNGEE. The CDR3 has 15 amino acids. CDR3 loop: CASSVGGRDNSPLHF. The CDR3 nucleotides read TGTGCCAGCAGCGTAGGAGGGAGGGATAATTCACCCCTCCACTTT.

The V gene is TRBV7-2, the J gene TRBJ2-3; 9 bases agree with TRBD2. The CDR3 totals 16 residues. Per the germline V gene, CDR1 is SGHTA and CDR2 is FQGNSA. Unmatched junction bases numbered 6, after V lost 4 bases and J lost 1 base. CDR3 nucleotide sequence: TGTGCCAGCAGCTCAAGTGCTAGCGGGGGCACAGATACGCAGTATTTT. Translation gives CASSSSASGGTDTQYF.

V and J are TRBV14 and TRBJ2-6; TRBD2 matches 7 bases. Germline CDR1 SGHDN, CDR2 FVKESK. V lost 4 bases, J lost 1 base, and 7 bases stayed unmatched. The CDR3 is 17 amino acids. DNA of the CDR3: TGTGCCAGCAGCCGAAGATGGGGGGGTTCTGGGGCCAACGTCCTGACTTTC. Its protein product is CASSRRWGGSGANVLTF.

The rearrangement joins TRBV6-1 to TRBJ1-2, with D perhaps matching TRBD1 (5 bases). The V and J ends lost 0 bases and 0 bases respectively, with 8 bases between them. Germline values: CDR1 MNHNS, CDR2 SASEGT. The CDR3 totals 15 residues. Here the CDR3 reads CASSEAGGSNYGYTF. CDR3 nucleotides: TGTGCCAGCAGTGAAGCGGGGGGGTCTAACTATGGCTACACCTTC.

J is TRBJ2-1 and V is TRBV2; TRBD1 matches 8 bases. Trimming cost V 4 bases and J 6 bases; bases outside gene matches: 2. The CDR3 contains 13 residues. Germline values: CDR1 SNHLY, CDR2 FYNNEI. The CDR3 loop is CASSGQGINEQFF. The CDR3 DNA reads TGTGCCAGCAGTGGACAGGGGATCAATGAGCAGTTCTTC.